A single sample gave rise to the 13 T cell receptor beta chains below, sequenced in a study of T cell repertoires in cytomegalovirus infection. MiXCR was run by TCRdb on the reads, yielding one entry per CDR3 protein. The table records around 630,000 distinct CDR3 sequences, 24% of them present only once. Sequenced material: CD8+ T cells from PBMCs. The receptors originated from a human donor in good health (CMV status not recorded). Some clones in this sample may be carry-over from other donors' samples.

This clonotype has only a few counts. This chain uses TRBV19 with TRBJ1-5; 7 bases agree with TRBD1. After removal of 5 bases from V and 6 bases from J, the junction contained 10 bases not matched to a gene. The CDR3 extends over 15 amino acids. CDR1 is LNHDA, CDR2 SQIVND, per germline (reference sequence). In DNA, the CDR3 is TGTGCCAGTAGTCCGAGGGACAGATTATCTCAGCCCCAGCATTTT. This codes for CASSPRDRLSQPQHF.

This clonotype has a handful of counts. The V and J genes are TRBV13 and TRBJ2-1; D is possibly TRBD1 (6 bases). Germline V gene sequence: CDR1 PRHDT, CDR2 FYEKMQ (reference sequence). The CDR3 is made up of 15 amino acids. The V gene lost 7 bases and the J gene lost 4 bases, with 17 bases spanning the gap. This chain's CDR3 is CASTIYRDSYNEQFF. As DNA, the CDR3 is TGTGCCAGCACAATATACAGGGATTCGTACAATGAGCAGTTCTTC.

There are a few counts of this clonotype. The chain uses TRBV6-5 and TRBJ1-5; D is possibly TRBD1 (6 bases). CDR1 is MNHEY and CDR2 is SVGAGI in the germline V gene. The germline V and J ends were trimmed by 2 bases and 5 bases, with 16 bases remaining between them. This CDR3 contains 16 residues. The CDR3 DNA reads TGTGCCAGCAGTTACAAATTGGGGGCTGGGTATCAGCCCCAGCATTTT. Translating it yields CASSYKLGAGYQPQHF.

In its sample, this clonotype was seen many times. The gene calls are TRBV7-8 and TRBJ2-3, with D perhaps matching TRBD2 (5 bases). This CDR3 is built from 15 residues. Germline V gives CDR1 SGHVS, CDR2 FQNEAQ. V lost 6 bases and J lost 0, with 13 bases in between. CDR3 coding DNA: TGTGCCAGCAGGCTCGCGGGCACTAGCACAGATACGCAGTATTTT. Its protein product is CASRLAGTSTDTQYF.

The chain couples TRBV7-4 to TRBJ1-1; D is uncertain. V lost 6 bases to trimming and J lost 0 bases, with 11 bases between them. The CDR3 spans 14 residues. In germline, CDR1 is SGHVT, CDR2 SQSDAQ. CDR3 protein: CASSRTYLNTEAFF. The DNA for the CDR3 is TGTGCCAGCAGTCGGACTTATTTGAACACTGAAGCTTTCTTT.

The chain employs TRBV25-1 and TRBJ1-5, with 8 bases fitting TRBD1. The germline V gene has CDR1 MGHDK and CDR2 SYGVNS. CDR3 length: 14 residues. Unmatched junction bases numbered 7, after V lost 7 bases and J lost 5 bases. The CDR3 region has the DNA TGTGCCAGCAACGGCGACAGGGGATATCAGCCCCAGCATTTT. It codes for CASNGDRGYQPQHF.

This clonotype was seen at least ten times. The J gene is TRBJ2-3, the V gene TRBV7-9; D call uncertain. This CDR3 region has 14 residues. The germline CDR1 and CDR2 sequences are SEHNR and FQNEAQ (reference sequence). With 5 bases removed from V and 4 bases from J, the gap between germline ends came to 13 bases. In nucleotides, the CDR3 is TGTGCCAGCAGCGGGTGGACCGCTTCAGATACGCAGTATTTT. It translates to CASSGWTASDTQYF.

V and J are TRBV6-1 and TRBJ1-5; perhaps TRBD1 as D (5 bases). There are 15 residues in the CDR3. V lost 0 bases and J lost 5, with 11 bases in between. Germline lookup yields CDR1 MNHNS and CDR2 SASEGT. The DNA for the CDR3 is TGTGCCAGCAGTGAAGCTGCGACAGCGTATCAGCCCCAGCATTTT. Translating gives CASSEAATAYQPQHF.

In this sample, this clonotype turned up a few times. The CDR3 DNA is TGTGCCAGCAGCATTCGACAGGGGTGGGACACTGAAGCTTTCTTT. This encodes CASSIRQGWDTEAFF. This chain uses TRBV9 with TRBJ1-1, with TRBD1 matching over 8 bases. Germline V gives CDR1 SGDLS, CDR2 YYNGEE. Germline trimming cut 4 bases from V and 3 bases from J; bases unmatched to any gene: 8. The CDR3 consists of 15 residues.

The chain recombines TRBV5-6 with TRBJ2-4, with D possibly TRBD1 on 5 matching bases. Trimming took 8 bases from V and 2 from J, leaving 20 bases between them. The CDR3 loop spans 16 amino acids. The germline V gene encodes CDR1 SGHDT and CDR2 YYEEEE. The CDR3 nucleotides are TGTGCCAGTAGATTTACAGGATCCCCTACCAAAAACATTCAGTACTTC. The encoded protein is CASRFTGSPTKNIQYF.

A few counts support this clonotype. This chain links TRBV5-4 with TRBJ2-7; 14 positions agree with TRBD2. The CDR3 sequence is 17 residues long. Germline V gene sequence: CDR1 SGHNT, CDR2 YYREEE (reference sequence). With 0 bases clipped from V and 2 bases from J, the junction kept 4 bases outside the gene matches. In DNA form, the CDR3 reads TGTGCCAGCAGCTTGGATGTGACTAGCGGGGGGGCCTACGAGCAGTACGTC. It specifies CASSLDVTSGGAYEQYV.

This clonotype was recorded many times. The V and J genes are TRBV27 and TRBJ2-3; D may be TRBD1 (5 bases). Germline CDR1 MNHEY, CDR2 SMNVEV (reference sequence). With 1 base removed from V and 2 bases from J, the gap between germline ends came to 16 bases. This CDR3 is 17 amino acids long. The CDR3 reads CASSLLGVTTITDTQYF. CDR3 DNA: TGTGCCAGCAGTTTATTAGGGGTGACCACCATCACAGATACGCAGTATTTT.

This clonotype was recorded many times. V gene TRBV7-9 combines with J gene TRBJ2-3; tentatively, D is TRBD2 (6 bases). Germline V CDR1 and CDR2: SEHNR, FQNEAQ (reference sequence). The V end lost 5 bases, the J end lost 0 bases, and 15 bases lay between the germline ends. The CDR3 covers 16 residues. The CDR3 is CASSQGLLASTDTQYF. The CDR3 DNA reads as TGTGCCAGCAGCCAGGGATTGCTAGCGAGCACAGATACGCAGTATTTT.